The rows below give T cell receptor beta chains drawn from one sample of a study of identical twins. TCRdb re-called the 5' RACE reads through MiXCR, storing one row per CDR3 protein. The profile shows 500,000 to 550,000 distinct CDR3 sequences, around 20% of them singletons. These data also formed part of another study, on T cells expressing NK-cell markers.

Sequencing input: CD4+ T cells sorted from blood. These receptors were obtained from a woman aged 18-29 years in good health. CDR3s include the opening cysteine and the closing phenylalanine or tryptophan. Fields, in order: V gene, clone size, D gene, CDR3 length, J gene, CDR3 protein, CDR3 DNA. A D gene is named only where the DNA matches it firmly. Clone sizes are given selectively: once, few, many, or a class where the clone is expanded.

>TRBV7-3|-|-|13|TRBJ2-5
CASSSNFGETQYF
TGTGCCAGCAGCTCTAATTTCGGCGAGACCCAGTACTTC
>TRBV7-9|few|-|13|TRBJ1-2
CASSFGHNYGYTF
TGTGCCAGCAGCTTCGGACATAACTATGGCTACACCTTC
>TRBV5-4|few|-|15|TRBJ2-5
CASSFGRGDQETQYF
TGTGCCAGCAGCTTCGGGAGAGGCGACCAAGAGACCCAGTACTTC
>TRBV12-3/TRBV12-4|-|-|14|TRBJ1-1
CASSFLQLMTEAFF
TGTGCCAGCAGTTTCCTCCAATTGATGACTGAAGCTTTCTTT
>TRBV20-1|-|-|15|TRBJ1-5
CSARLGSENNQPQHF
TGCAGTGCTCGACTGGGTAGCGAGAACAATCAGCCCCAGCATTTT
>TRBV29-1|-|-|14|TRBJ1-4
CSVAGTATNEKLFF
TGCAGCGTTGCAGGGACTGCAACTAATGAAAAACTGTTTTTT
>TRBV3-1|-|-|17|TRBJ2-1
CASSHHLGSGNYNEQFF
TGTGCCAGCAGCCACCATCTAGGTAGCGGTAACTACAATGAGCAGTTCTTC
>TRBV2|-|-|14|TRBJ2-7
CASSLDRGRHEQYF
TGTGCCAGCAGTCTGGACCGGGGGAGGCACGAGCAGTACTTC
>TRBV5-1|many|-|14|TRBJ2-2
CASSLYSDTGELFF
TGCGCCAGCAGCTTGTATTCCGACACCGGGGAGCTGTTTTTT
>TRBV29-1|-|TRBD2|13|TRBJ2-3
CSVGEGGTDTQYF
TGCAGCGTGGGGGAGGGTGGCACAGATACGCAGTATTTT